The 12 T cell receptor beta chains below all came from one sample that was sequenced in a study of T cells after yellow fever vaccination. TCRdb fed the 5' RACE reads into MiXCR, producing one record per CDR3 protein. This table holds some 160,000 distinct CDR3 sequences, more than 5.5% found once. The sample was CD4+ T cells sorted from PBMCs, taken less than 6 days after the first yellow fever vaccination. The origin of the receptors is a man aged 18 to 30 who received the YFV17D yellow fever vaccine.

Details on this clonotype: A much larger clone lies one base from this, so it may be a read error. The CDR3, as DNA: TGTGCCAGCAGCCAAGATATAGTCGGAAGGAGATTCGAGACCCAGTACTTC. It codes for CASSQDIVGRRFETQYF. The J gene is TRBJ2-5, the V gene TRBV14; D remains unclear. Germline V CDR1 and CDR2: SGHDN, FVKESK. V was shortened by 0 bases and J by 5 bases, with 19 bases between the two germline ends. This CDR3 has 17 amino acids. Together with reference TRBV14 and TRBJ2-5, the CDR3 gives the full variable domain: EAGVTQFPSHSVIEKGQTVTLRCDPISGHDNLYWYRRVMGKEIKFLLHFVKESKQDESGMPNNRFLAERTGGTYSTLKVQPAELEDSGVYFCASSQDIVGRRFETQYFGPGTRLLVL.

This clonotype turned up a few times. V is TRBV20-1 and J is TRBJ1-2; perhaps TRBD1 as D (5 bases). This CDR3 has 15 residues. The germline gives CDR1 DFQATT, CDR2 SNEGSKA (reference sequence). V gave up 7 bases and J gave up 3 bases, with 21 bases separating them. Written as DNA, the CDR3 is TGCAGTGGGGACCCCTTTAACCGGCCCGACTATGGCTACACCTTC. Protein product: CSGDPFNRPDYGYTF.

Comment on this clonotype: A much larger clone sits a single nucleotide away, making a read error possible. Here the CDR3 reads CASSAGGVLEAFF. CDR3 DNA: TGTGCCAGCAGCGCCGGGGGCGTCCTTGAAGCTTTCTTT. The chain has TRBV7-2 and TRBJ1-1, with D perhaps TRBD1 (6 bases). V lost 5 bases, J lost 7 bases, and 14 bases lay in between. The CDR3 contains 13 residues. Germline lookup yields CDR1 SGHTA and CDR2 FQGNSA.

This clonotype was detected ten times or more. The chain has TRBV14 and TRBJ2-1, with D uncertain. Looked up from germline, CDR1 is SGHDN and CDR2 is FVKESK. Between the trimmed V and J ends, which lost 2 bases and 6 bases, there was a span of 8 bases. The CDR3 has 13 residues. The CDR3 spells CASSQSGPNEQFF. The CDR3 DNA follows: TGTGCCAGCAGCCAAAGTGGACCCAATGAGCAGTTCTTC.

The chain links TRBV5-5 to TRBJ2-3, with no clear D. Trimming left V 2 bases short and J 5 bases short, with 6 bases between. This CDR3 spans 12 amino acids. Germline V lookup: CDR1 SGHKS, CDR2 YYEKEE (reference sequence). CDR3: CASSLPQDTQYF. Written as DNA, the CDR3 is TGTGCCAGCAGCTTACCACAAGATACGCAGTATTTT. Filled out from reference TRBV5-5 and TRBJ2-3, the complete variable domain reads DAGVTQSPTHLIKTRGQQVTLRCSPISGHKSVSWYQQVLGQGPQFIFQYYEKEERGRGNFPDRFSARQFPNYSSELNVNALLLGDSALYLCASSLPQDTQYFGPGTRLTVL.

This clonotype was counted many times. V is TRBV5-1 and J is TRBJ2-5; unclear D gene. This CDR3 spans 16 amino acids. V was shortened by 0 bases and J by 1 base, with 13 bases between the two germline ends. CDR1 is SGHRS and CDR2 is YFSETQ in the germline V gene. The CDR3 bases are TGCGCCAGCAGCTTGGTACCGCCGGCGGTCCAAGAGACCCAGTACTTC. Protein product: CASSLVPPAVQETQYF.

This clonotype was detected many times. This rearrangement joins TRBV5-4 to TRBJ2-4, with D hard to call. This CDR3 is built from 15 residues. From germline, CDR1 is SGHNT and CDR2 YYREEE (reference sequence). Trimming took off 0 bases at V and 9 bases at J, with 16 bases between the two ends. CDR3 loop: CASSLDGAPFAIQYF. CDR3 DNA: TGTGCCAGCAGCTTGGATGGCGCTCCGTTCGCCATTCAGTACTTC.

This clonotype was detected many times. This sequence joins TRBV7-2 and TRBJ2-7, with TRBD1 as a possible D gene (6 bases). The germline V gene has CDR1 SGHTA and CDR2 FQGNSA. The CDR3 is made up of 13 amino acids. Trimming removed 4 bases from V and 7 bases from J, with 14 bases in between. The CDR3, as DNA: TGTGCCAGCAGCTCCGGGACAATCTTTGAGCAGTACGTC. Its translation: CASSSGTIFEQYV.

This clonotype was detected many times. The chain couples TRBV15 to TRBJ2-5, with TRBD1 matching 8 bases. The V and J ends lost 5 bases and 2 bases, in that order; junction bases with no gene match: 10. The germline CDR1 and CDR2 sequences are LNHNV and YYDKDF (reference sequence). The CDR3 spans 16 residues. CDR3 region: CATSSIRQGPQETQYF. The CDR3, as DNA: TGTGCCACCAGCTCAATTCGACAGGGGCCTCAAGAGACCCAGTACTTC.

V usage is TRBV4-2 and J usage is TRBJ2-1; 8 bases agree with TRBD2. Germline-derived CDR1 and CDR2 are LGHNA and YNFKEQ. The V gene end was trimmed by 3 bases and the J gene end by 5 bases; junction bases not matched to a gene: 6. This CDR3 region has 15 residues. CDR3: CASSHREGGNNEQFF. CDR3 nucleotides: TGTGCCAGCAGCCACCGGGAGGGTGGGAACAATGAGCAGTTCTTC.

This clonotype has only a few counts. CDR3 residues: CASSQEGASGGGNEQFF. The CDR3 DNA reads TGCGCCAGCAGCCAAGAGGGGGCTAGCGGGGGGGGGAATGAGCAGTTCTTC. This chain joins TRBV4-3 and TRBJ2-1, with 12 bases aligning to TRBD2. The ends lost 0 bases at V and 7 bases at J; junction bases unmatched: 7. The CDR3 spans 17 residues. From germline, CDR1 is LGHNA and CDR2 YSLEER.

This clonotype has a handful of counts. The chain employs TRBV7-8 and TRBJ1-4, with 8 bases aligning to TRBD1. CDR3 length equals 14 residues. Germline V lookup: CDR1 SGHVS, CDR2 FQNEAQ. V shed 1 base, J shed 10 bases, and the junction held 5 bases outside the gene matches. CDR3 amino acids: CASSLEQGGGKLFF. CDR3 in DNA: TGTGCCAGCAGCTTAGAACAGGGGGGGGGAAAACTGTTTTTT.